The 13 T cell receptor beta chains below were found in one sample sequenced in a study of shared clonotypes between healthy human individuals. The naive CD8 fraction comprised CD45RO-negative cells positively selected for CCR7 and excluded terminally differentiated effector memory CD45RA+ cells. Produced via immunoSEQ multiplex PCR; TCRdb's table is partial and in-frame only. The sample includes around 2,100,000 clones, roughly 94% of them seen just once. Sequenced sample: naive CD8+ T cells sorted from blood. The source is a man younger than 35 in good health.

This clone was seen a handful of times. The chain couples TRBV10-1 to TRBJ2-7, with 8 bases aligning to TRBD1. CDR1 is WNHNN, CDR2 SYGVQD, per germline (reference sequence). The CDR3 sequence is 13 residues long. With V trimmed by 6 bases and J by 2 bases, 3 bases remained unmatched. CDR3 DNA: TGCGCCAGCAGGGACAGGGAGACCTACGAGCAGTACTTC. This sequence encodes CASRDRETYEQYF.

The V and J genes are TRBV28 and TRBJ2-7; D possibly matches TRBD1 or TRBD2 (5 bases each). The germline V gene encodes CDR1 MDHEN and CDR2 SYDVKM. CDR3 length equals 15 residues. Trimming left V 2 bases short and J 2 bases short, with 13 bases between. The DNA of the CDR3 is TGTGCCAGCAGTTTAAACCGGGACGGGACCTACGAGCAGTACTTC. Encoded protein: CASSLNRDGTYEQYF.

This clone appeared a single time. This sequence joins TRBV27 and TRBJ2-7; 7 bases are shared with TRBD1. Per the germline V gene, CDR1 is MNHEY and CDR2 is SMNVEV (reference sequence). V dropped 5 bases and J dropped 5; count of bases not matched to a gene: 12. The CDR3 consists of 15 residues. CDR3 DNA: TGTGCCAGCAGTCCAAGGACAGGACTCCCGCACGAGCAGTACTTC. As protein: CASSPRTGLPHEQYF.

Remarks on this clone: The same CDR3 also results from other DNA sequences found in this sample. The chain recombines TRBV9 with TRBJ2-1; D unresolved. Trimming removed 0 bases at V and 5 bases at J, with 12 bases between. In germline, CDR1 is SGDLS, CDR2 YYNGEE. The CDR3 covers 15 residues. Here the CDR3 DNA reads TGTGCCAGCAGCGTAGGAGGCGGCCCGAACAATGAGCAGTTCTTC. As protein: CASSVGGGPNNEQFF.

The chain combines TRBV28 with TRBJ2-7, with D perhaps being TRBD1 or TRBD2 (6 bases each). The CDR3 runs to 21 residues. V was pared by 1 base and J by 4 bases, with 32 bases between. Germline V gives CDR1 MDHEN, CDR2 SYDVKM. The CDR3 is CASSLLGAGTPNHNGLYEQYF. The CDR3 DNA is TGTGCCAGCAGTTTATTGGGGGCCGGGACTCCAAACCATAATGGGCTGTACGAGCAGTACTTC.

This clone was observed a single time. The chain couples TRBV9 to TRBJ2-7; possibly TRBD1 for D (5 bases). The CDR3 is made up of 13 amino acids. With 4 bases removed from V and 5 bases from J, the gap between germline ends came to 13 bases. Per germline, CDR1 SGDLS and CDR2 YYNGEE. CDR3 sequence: CASSPPDSHEQYF. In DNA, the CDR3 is TGTGCCAGCAGCCCTCCCGACAGCCACGAGCAGTACTTC.

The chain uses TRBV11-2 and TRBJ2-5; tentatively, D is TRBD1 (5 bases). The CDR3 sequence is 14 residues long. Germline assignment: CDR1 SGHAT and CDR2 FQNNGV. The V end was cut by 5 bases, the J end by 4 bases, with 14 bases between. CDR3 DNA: TGTGCCAGCAGCCAGGGTGTATTCCGAGAGACCCAGTACTTC. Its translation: CASSQGVFRETQYF.

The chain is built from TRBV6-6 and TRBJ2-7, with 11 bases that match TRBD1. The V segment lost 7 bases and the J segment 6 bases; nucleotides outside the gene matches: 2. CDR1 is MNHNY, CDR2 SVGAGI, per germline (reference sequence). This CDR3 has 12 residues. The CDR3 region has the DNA TGTGCCAGCATGGGACAGGGGGGCGAGCAGTACTTC. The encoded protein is CASMGQGGEQYF.

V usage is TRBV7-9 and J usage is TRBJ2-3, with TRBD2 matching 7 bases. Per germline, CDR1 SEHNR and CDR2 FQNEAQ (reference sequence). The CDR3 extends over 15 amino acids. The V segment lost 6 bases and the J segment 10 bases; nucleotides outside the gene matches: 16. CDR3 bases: TGTGCCAGCAGTCTCCTAAGATCCGGGACTAAGGCGCAGTATTTT. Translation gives CASSLLRSGTKAQYF.

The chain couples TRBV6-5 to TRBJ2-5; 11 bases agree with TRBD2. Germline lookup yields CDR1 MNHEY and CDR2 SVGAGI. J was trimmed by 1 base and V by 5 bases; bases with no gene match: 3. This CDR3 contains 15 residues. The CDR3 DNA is TGTGCCAGCAGTCCCACTAGCGGGGGCCAAGAGACCCAGTACTTC. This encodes CASSPTSGGQETQYF.

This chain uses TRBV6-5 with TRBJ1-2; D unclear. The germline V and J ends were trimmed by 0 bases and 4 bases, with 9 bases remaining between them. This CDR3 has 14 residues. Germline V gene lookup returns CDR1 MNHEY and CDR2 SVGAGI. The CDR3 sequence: CASSYSQGIYGYTF. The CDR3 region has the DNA TGTGCCAGCAGTTACTCGCAAGGAATCTATGGCTACACCTTC.

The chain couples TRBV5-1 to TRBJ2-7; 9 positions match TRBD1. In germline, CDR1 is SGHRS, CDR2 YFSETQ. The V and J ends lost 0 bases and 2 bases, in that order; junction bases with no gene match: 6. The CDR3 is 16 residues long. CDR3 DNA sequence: TGCGCCAGCAGCTTGGTGTATGGGGACAGGGCCTACGAGCAGTACTTC. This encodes CASSLVYGDRAYEQYF.

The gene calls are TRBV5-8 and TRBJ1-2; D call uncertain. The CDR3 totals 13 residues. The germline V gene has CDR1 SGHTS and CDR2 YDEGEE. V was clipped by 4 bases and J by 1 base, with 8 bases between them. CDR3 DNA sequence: TGTGCCAGCAGCCTACTACTTAACTATGGCTACACCTTC. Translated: CASSLLLNYGYTF.